The clone carrying this TCR beta chain occurred many times. Trimming cost V 5 bases and J 2 bases, with 10 bases left between them. The V gene's germline CDR1 is GTSNPN and CDR2 SVGIG (reference sequence). The CDR3 loop spans 13 amino acids. These data belong to a study of T cells in Graves' hyperthyroidism and ophthalmopathy. The investigators amplified TCR beta CDR3 regions from RNA transcripts. The HTBI primer set was used in a first-round RT-PCR of the TCR CDR3. TCRdb fed the multiplex PCR reads into MiXCR, producing one record per CDR3 protein. Of 530,000 or so distinct CDR3 sequences listed, roughly 18% are singletons.

The sequenced material came from blood. The source of this sequence is a young woman with Graves' ophthalmopathy. The V and J genes are TRBV30 and TRBJ1-5; the D gene is possibly TRBD1 (6 bases). CDR3 amino acids: CAWGGARNQPQHF. As DNA, the CDR3 is TGTGCCTGGGGGGGGGCTCGCAATCAGCCCCAGCATTTT.